This entry features one T cell receptor beta chain sequence. The germline CDR1 and CDR2 sequences are SGHRS and YFSETQ. The trim removed 4 bases at V and 3 bases at J, leaving 4 bases unmatched. CDR3 length: 13 residues. Participants, about 18 to 89 years old, spanned around 25 US areas. This record belongs to a study of blood T cell repertoires in COVID-19. Study information: Samples came from the United States, Italy and Spain, spanning acute and convalescent COVID-19.

Study processing details: Quantification of nucleated cells was approximated via reference gene primer amplification. TCRdb keeps only in-frame clones here, not all; method: immunoSEQ multiplex PCR. Clonal size and the V and J genes are those of that table, whereas D and trimming came from the DNA. Of 120,000 to 150,000 clones in the sample, roughly 90% were seen once. V is TRBV5-1 and J is TRBJ2-7; 7 bases match TRBD1. Sequencing input: PBMCs or T cells enriched from blood (not recorded which). This TCR came from a woman aged 30 to 39 with acute COVID-19. CDR3 coding DNA: TGCGCCAGCAGCCGGGGACAGCTCTACGAGCAGTACTTC. Translation: CASSRGQLYEQYF.